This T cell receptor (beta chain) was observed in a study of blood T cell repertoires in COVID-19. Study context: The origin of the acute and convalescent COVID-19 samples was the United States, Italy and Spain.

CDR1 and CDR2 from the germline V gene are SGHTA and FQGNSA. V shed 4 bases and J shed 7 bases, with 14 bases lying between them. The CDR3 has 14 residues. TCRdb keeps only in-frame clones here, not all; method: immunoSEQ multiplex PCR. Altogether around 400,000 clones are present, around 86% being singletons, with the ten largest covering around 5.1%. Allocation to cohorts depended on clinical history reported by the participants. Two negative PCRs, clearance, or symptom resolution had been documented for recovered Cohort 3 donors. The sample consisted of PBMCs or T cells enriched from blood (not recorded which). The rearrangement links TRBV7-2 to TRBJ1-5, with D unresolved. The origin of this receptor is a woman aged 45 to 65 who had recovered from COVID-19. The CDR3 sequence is CASSSPGDPQPQHF. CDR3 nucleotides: TGTGCCAGCAGCTCCCCAGGCGACCCACAGCCCCAGCATTTT.